These 7 T cell receptor beta chains came from one sample sequenced in a study of radiation and T cells in renal cell carcinoma. Here immunoSEQ multiplex PCR was the method, and the copy in TCRdb shows in-frame clones only, minus some. The sample includes 100,000 to 150,000 clones, approximately 90% of them seen just once. Time point meaning: blood 2 weeks post-SBRT. Treatment meaning: 15 Gy SBRT to primary tumor, nephrectomy 4 weeks later. The specimen comprised blood, sampled from a patient whose treatment included radiotherapy and nephrectomy. Receptors were obtained from a woman aged 65 to 85 with renal cell carcinoma.

As DNA, the CDR3 is TGTGCCTGGAGTTCTCCGGATAACTATGGCTACACCTTC. Its protein is CAWSSPDNYGYTF. J is TRBJ1-2 and V is TRBV30, with D unclear. Germline lookup yields CDR1 GTSNPN and CDR2 SVGIG (reference sequence). V was trimmed by 2 bases and J by 1 base, leaving 8 bases between them. This CDR3 contains 13 residues.

The chain joins TRBV6-5 to TRBJ2-3; D not certain. Germline CDR1 is MNHEY and CDR2 is SVGAGI. Between the trimmed V and J ends, which lost 6 bases and 8 bases, there was a span of 18 bases. The CDR3 consists of 14 residues. The CDR3: CASRSAWGRSTQYF. Here the CDR3 DNA reads TGTGCCAGCAGGTCAGCGTGGGGTAGGAGTACGCAGTATTTT.

J is TRBJ2-7 and V is TRBV6-6, with 8 bases identical to TRBD1. The germline CDR1 and CDR2 sequences are MNHNY and SVGAGI (reference sequence). V trimming: 6 bases; J trimming: 4 bases; junction bases outside the gene matches: 5. This CDR3 spans 13 amino acids. The CDR3 spells CASRQGGYYEQYF. CDR3 in DNA: TGTGCCAGCAGACAGGGGGGATATTACGAGCAGTACTTC.

The chain has TRBV6-5 and TRBJ1-3, with D uncertain. V was shortened by 6 bases and J by 0 bases, with 12 bases between the two germline ends. Germline V CDR1 and CDR2: MNHEY, SVGAGI. The CDR3 length is 15 residues. The CDR3 coding sequence is TGTGCCAGCAGACCCGGTCGCAGCTCTGGAAACACCATATATTTT. Encoded protein: CASRPGRSSGNTIYF.

This sequence joins TRBV9 and TRBJ1-1; 9 nucleotides agree with TRBD1. Germline trimming cut 0 bases from V and 2 bases from J; bases unmatched to any gene: 2. CDR1 and CDR2 from the germline V gene are SGDLS and YYNGEE. This CDR3 is 15 amino acids long. For the CDR3, the DNA is TGTGCCAGCAGCGTAGGGGACAGGGATAACACTGAAGCTTTCTTT. This gives the protein CASSVGDRDNTEAFF.

Here the CDR3 reads CASSPLLRGSYNEQFF. The CDR3, as DNA: TGTGCCAGCAGTCCCCTCCTAAGGGGCTCCTACAATGAGCAGTTCTTC. The chain couples TRBV6-6 to TRBJ2-1; a possible D gene is TRBD1 (5 bases). Germline values: CDR1 MNHNY, CDR2 SVGAGI (reference sequence). This CDR3 region has 16 residues. V lost 5 bases to trimming and J lost 0 bases, with 14 bases between them.

The gene calls are TRBV4-2 and TRBJ1-1, with unresolved D. This CDR3 is built from 14 residues. Germline V gene data show CDR1 as LGHNA and CDR2 as YNFKEQ. V lost 0 bases to trimming and J lost 3 bases, with 8 bases between them. The CDR3 region has the DNA TGTGCCAGCAGCCAAGATGGAGGATACACTGAAGCTTTCTTT. This translates into CASSQDGGYTEAFF.